This T cell receptor (beta chain) was observed in a study of blood T cell repertoires in COVID-19. For the study at large: Acute and convalescent COVID-19 specimens originated in the United States, Italy and Spain.

Original analysis: Using reference gene primer amplification, nucleated cell counts were estimated. TCRdb's copy holds only in-frame clones and misses some; the assay was immunoSEQ multiplex PCR. The D gene and trimming were derived from the DNA, and the V and J assignments and clone size from that table. Among approximately 390,000 clones listed, 80% to 90% were seen once. V lost 6 bases and J lost 5; bases outside the gene matches: 8. Germline lookup yields CDR1 SNHLY and CDR2 FYNNEI. CDR3 length equals 14 residues. Membership in each cohort depended on participant-reported clinical history. Donors of Cohort 3 who recovered were those that had two negative PCRs, clearance, or symptom resolution.

The chain has TRBV2 and TRBJ2-7; 9 nucleotides match TRBD1. The source of this sequence is a woman aged 50 to 65 who had recovered from COVID-19. The source material was PBMCs or T cells enriched from blood (not recorded which). The CDR3 coding sequence is TGTGCCAGCAGGACCGGGACAGGGCGGAACGAGCAGTACTTC. It encodes CASRTGTGRNEQYF.